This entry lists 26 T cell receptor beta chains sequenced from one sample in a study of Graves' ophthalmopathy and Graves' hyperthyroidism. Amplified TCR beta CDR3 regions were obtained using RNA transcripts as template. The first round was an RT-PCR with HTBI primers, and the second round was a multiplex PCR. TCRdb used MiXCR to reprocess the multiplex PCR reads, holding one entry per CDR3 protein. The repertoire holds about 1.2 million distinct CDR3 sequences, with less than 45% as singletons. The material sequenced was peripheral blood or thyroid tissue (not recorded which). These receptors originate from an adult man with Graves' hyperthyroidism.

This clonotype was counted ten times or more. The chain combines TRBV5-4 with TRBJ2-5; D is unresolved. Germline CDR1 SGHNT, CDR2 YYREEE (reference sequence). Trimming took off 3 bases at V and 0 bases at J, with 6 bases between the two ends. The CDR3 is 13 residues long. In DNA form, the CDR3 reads TGTGCCAGCAGCTCATCGTACCAAGAGACCCAGTACTTC. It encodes CASSSSYQETQYF.

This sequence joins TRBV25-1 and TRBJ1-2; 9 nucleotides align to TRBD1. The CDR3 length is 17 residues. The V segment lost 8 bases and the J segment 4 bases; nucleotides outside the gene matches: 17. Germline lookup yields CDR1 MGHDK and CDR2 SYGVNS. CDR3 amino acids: CASSPRDRDPLGYGYTF. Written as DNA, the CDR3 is TGTGCCAGCTCACCACGGGACAGGGACCCTCTGGGCTATGGCTACACCTTC.

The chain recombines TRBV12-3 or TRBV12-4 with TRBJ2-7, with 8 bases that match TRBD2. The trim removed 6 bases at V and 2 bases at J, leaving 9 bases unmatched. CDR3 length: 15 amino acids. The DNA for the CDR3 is TGTGCCAGCAGGTCTACTAGCGGACGAACCTACGAGCAGTACTTC. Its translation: CASRSTSGRTYEQYF.

The CDR3 is CASKRGTGDRNTEAFF. The CDR3 DNA sequence: TGTGCCAGCAAACGCGGGACAGGGGATAGGAACACTGAAGCTTTCTTT. The chain has TRBV6-5 and TRBJ1-1; 10 bases are shared with TRBD1. Germline assignment: CDR1 MNHEY and CDR2 SVGAGI. The CDR3 runs to 16 residues. V dropped 7 bases and J dropped 1; count of bases not matched to a gene: 9.

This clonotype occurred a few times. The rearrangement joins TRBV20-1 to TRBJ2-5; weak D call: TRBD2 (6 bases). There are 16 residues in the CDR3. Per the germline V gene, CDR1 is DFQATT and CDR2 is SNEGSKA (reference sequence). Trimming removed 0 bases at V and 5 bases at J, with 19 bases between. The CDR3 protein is CSAREFWGVRAETQYF. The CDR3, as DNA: TGCAGTGCTAGAGAATTTTGGGGGGTTCGTGCGGAGACCCAGTACTTC.

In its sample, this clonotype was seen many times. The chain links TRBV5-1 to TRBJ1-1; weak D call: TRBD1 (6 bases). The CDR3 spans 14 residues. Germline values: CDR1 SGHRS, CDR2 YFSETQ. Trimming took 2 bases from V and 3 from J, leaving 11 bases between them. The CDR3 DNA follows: TGCGCCAGCAGCTTTACCGGGGGCGACACTGAAGCTTTCTTT. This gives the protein CASSFTGGDTEAFF.

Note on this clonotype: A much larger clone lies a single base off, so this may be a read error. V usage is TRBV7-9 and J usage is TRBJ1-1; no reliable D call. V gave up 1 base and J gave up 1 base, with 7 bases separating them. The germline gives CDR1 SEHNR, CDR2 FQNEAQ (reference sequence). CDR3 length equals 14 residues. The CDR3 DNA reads TGTGCCAGCAGCTTAGTCGTATCGAACACTGAAGCTTTCTTT. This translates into CASSLVVSNTEAFF.

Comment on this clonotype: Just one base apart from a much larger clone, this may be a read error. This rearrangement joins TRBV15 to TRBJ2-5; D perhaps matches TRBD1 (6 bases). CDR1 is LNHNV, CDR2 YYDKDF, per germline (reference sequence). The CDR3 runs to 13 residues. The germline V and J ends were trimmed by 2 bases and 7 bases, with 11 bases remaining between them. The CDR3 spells CATSRTPRGTQYF. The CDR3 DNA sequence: TGTGCCACCAGCAGAACCCCCAGGGGGACCCAGTACTTC.

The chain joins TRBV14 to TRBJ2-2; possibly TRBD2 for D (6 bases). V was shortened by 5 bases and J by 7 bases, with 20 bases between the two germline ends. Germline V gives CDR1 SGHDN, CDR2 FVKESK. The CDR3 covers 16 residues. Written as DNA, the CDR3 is TGTGCCAGCAGCAAGATTCCGGGACTCGGTGGCGGGGAGCTGTTTTTT. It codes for CASSKIPGLGGGELFF.

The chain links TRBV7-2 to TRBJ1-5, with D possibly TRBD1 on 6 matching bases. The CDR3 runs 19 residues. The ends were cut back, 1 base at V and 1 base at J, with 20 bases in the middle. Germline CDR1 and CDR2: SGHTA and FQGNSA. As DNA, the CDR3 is TGTGCCAGCAGCTTAGGTTCGGGGGGCGGGGTCGGGAGCAATCAGCCCCAGCATTTT. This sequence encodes CASSLGSGGGVGSNQPQHF.

For the CDR3, the DNA is TGTGCCAGCAGTTTAAGTAGGGGGCAGACCCAGTACTTC. Translating gives CASSLSRGQTQYF. The rearrangement links TRBV27 to TRBJ2-5; 7 positions agree with TRBD1. CDR3 length equals 13 residues. Germline CDR1 is MNHEY and CDR2 is SMNVEV (reference sequence). The V segment lost 2 bases and the J segment 6 bases; nucleotides outside the gene matches: 3.

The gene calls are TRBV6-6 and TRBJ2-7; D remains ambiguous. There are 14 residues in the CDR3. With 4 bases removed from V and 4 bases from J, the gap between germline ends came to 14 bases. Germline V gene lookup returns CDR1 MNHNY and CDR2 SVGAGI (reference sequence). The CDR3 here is CASSSPSAAYEQYF. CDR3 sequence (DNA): TGTGCCAGCAGTTCCCCGAGCGCCGCTTACGAGCAGTACTTC.

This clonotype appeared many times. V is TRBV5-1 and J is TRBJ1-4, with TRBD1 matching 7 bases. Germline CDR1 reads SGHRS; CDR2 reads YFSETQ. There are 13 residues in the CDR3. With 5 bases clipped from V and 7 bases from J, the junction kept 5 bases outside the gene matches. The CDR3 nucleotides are TGCGCCAGCAGAGAACAGGGGCGTGAAAAACTGTTTTTT. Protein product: CASREQGREKLFF.

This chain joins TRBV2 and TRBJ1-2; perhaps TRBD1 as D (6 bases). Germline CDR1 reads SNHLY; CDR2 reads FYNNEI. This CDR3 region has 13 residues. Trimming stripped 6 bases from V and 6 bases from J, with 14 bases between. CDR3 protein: CASRFRQGNGYTF. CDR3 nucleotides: TGTGCCAGCAGATTTAGGCAGGGGAATGGCTACACCTTC.

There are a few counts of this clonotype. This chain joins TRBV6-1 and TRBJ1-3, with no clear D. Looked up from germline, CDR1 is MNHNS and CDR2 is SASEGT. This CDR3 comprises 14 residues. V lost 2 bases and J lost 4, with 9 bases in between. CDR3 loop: CASSEYGAGNTIYF. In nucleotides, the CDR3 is TGTGCCAGCAGTGAATATGGCGCCGGAAACACCATATATTTT.

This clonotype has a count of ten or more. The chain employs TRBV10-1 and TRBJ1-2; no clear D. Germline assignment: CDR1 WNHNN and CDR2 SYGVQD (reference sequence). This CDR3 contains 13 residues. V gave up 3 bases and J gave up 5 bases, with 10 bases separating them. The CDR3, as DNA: TGCGCCAGCAGTGACAGCTCCGGGTATGGCTACACCTTC. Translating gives CASSDSSGYGYTF.

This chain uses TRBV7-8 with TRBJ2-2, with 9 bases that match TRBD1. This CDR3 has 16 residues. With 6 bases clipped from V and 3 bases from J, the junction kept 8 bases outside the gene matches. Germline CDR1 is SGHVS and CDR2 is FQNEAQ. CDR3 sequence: CASRSGTGRYTGELFF. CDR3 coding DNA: TGTGCCAGCAGGTCTGGGACAGGGAGGTACACCGGGGAGCTGTTTTTT.

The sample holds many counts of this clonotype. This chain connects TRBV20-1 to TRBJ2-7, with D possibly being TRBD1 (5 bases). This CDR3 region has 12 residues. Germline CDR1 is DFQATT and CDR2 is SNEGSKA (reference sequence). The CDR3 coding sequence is TGCAGCGTTGGGGTCAGGGCCTACGAGCAGTACTTC. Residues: CSVGVRAYEQYF.

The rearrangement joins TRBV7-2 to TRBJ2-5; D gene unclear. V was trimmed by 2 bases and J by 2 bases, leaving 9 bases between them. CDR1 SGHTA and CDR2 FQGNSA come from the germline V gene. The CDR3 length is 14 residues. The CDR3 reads CASSLRLRQETQYF. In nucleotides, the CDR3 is TGTGCCAGCAGCTTAAGGTTGCGGCAAGAGACCCAGTACTTC.

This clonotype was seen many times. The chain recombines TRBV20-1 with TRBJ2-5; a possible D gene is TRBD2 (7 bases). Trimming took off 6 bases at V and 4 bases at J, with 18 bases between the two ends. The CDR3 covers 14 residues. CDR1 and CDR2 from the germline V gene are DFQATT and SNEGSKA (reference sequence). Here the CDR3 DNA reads TGCAGTGCACCGGGACACTCGGGGGGAGAGACCCAGTACTTC. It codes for CSAPGHSGGETQYF.

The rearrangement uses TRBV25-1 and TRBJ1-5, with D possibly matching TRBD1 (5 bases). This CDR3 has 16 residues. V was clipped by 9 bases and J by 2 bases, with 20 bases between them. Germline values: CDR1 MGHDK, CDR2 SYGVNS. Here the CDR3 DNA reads TGTGCCAGTTCAGACAGCGGGGGTTACGGCAATCAGCCCCAGCATTTT. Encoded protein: CASSDSGGYGNQPQHF.

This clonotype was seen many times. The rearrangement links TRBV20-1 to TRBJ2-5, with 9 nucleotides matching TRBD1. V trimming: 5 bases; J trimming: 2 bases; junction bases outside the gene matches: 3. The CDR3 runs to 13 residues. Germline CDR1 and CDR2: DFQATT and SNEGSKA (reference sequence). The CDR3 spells CSARDREQETQYF. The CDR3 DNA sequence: TGCAGTGCTCGGGACAGGGAACAAGAGACCCAGTACTTC.

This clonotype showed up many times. The CDR3, as DNA: TGTGCCAGCAGTACCGAACCGGGAAGTGCTCAGCCCCAGCATTTT. Its translation is CASSTEPGSAQPQHF. The chain carries TRBV12-3 or TRBV12-4 and TRBJ1-5, with D unresolved. The CDR3 spans 15 residues. V was pared by 5 bases and J by 6 bases, with 17 bases between.

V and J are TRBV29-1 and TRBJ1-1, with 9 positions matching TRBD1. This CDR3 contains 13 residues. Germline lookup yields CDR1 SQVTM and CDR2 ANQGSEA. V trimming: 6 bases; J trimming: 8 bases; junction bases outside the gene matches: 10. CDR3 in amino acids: CSVDRGDYGEAFF. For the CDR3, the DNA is TGCAGCGTAGACAGGGGGGACTATGGCGAAGCTTTCTTT.

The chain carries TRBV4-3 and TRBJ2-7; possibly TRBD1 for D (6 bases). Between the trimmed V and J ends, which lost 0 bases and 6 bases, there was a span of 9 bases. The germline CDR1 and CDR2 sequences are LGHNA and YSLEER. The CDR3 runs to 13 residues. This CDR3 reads CASSQDPGAEQYF. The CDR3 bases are TGCGCCAGCAGCCAAGATCCAGGGGCCGAGCAGTACTTC.

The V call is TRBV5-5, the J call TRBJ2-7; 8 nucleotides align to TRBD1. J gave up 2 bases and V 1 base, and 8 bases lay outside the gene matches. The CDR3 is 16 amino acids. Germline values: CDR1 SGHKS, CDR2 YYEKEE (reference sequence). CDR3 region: CASSLWRTGWTYEQYF. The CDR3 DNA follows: TGTGCCAGCAGCTTGTGGAGGACAGGGTGGACCTACGAGCAGTACTTC.